Below, 31 T cell receptor beta chains from the same sample are listed, as sequenced in a study of blood T cells in healthy people across ages. A second PCR, run for roughly 7 to 11 cycles, used a sample-barcoded 5' primer plus a J-beta primer mix. TCRdb redid the calling of the 5' RACE reads with MiXCR, one entry per CDR3 protein. Counted here are about 780,000 distinct CDR3 sequences, about 47% occurring once; the ten biggest clones make up around 18%. The sample consisted of blood. The receptors shown here come from a man at least 80 years old in good health.

This clonotype was observed a single time. The V gene is TRBV3-1, the J gene TRBJ2-2; D might be TRBD1 (5 bases). The germline V and J ends were trimmed by 4 bases and 6 bases, with 12 bases remaining between them. The CDR3 runs to 14 residues. CDR1 is LGHDT and CDR2 is YNNKEL in the germline V gene (reference sequence). This CDR3 reads CASSLYRRPGELFF. Here the CDR3 DNA reads TGTGCCAGCAGCCTATACAGGCGCCCCGGGGAGCTGTTTTTT.

V gene TRBV7-3 combines with J gene TRBJ2-1; D gene uncertain. The V and J ends lost 5 bases and 5 bases respectively, with 10 bases between them. This CDR3 has 13 residues. Germline CDR1 SGHTA, CDR2 FQGTGA. CDR3 bases: TGTGCCAGCAGCCGAGGTTCTGACAATGAGCAGTTCTTC. Protein product: CASSRGSDNEQFF.

A word on this clonotype: It may be a read error: a sequence one base away is much more abundant. This chain joins TRBV20-1 and TRBJ2-5, with D perhaps matching TRBD2 (5 bases). V was trimmed by 2 bases and J by 5 bases, leaving 18 bases between them. Germline V CDR1 and CDR2: DFQATT, SNEGSKA (reference sequence). The CDR3 runs 15 residues. The CDR3 DNA reads as TGCAGTGCTAGACCCTATAGCGAGAGCGGCGAGACCCAGTACTTC. Translation gives CSARPYSESGETQYF.

There are a few counts of this clonotype. The rearrangement links TRBV10-3 to TRBJ2-1; D might be TRBD1 or TRBD2, each matching 5 bases. V lost 2 bases, J lost 9 bases, and 14 bases lay in between. The CDR3 length is 14 residues. CDR1 ENHRY and CDR2 SYGVKD come from the germline V gene. The CDR3 nucleotides are TGTGCCATCAGTGAGCCGGTCATGGGGGTTGAGCAGTTCTTC. Protein: CAISEPVMGVEQFF.

This clonotype has a handful of counts. This rearrangement joins TRBV7-2 to TRBJ2-1; 7 bases fit TRBD2. Trimming cost V 4 bases and J 0 bases; bases outside gene matches: 9. CDR3 length equals 17 residues. The germline gives CDR1 SGHTA, CDR2 FQGNSA. The CDR3 DNA is TGTGCCAGCAGCTCTCTACTAGCGTCAGGCTCCTACAATGAGCAGTTCTTC. Translating it yields CASSSLLASGSYNEQFF.

The rearrangement uses TRBV2 and TRBJ2-7; D perhaps matches TRBD1 (6 bases). CDR1 is SNHLY and CDR2 is FYNNEI in the germline V gene. The CDR3 consists of 14 residues. V was cut by 7 bases and J by 0 bases, with 13 bases left in between. The CDR3 coding sequence is TGTGCCAGCAACCACAGGGAAGGCTCCTACGAGCAGTACTTC. It is translated as CASNHREGSYEQYF.

This clonotype was found once. V gene TRBV27 combines with J gene TRBJ1-5; a possible D gene is TRBD1 (6 bases). The CDR3 consists of 16 residues. Germline V gene sequence: CDR1 MNHEY, CDR2 SMNVEV (reference sequence). V was trimmed by 6 bases and J by 6 bases, leaving 21 bases between them. CDR3 residues: CASSSTGTYIGQPQHF. The CDR3 DNA sequence: TGTGCCAGCAGCTCTACAGGGACATACATTGGTCAGCCCCAGCATTTT.

This clonotype was recorded a few times. The chain is built from TRBV13 and TRBJ2-3, with D perhaps TRBD1 (6 bases). V was pared by 6 bases and J by 0 bases, with 10 bases between. Germline CDR1 reads PRHDT; CDR2 reads FYEKMQ (reference sequence). This CDR3 comprises 14 residues. CDR3 sequence: CASSYRVSTDTQYF. The CDR3 DNA reads as TGTGCCAGCAGTTACAGGGTTAGCACAGATACGCAGTATTTT.

The gene calls are TRBV6-2 or TRBV6-3 and TRBJ2-7; maybe TRBD1 (8 bases). This CDR3 spans 15 amino acids. The germline CDR1 and CDR2 sequences are MNHEY and SVGEGT. V lost 2 bases to trimming and J lost 8 bases, with 19 bases between them. CDR3 DNA: TGTGCCAGCAGTTACGACGGGACAGGCGGGGGAAAGCAGTACTTC. Encoded protein: CASSYDGTGGGKQYF.

The chain couples TRBV5-1 to TRBJ1-2; D ambiguous. The CDR3 has 14 amino acids. V dropped 6 bases and J dropped 0 bases, with 12 bases sitting between them. Germline V gives CDR1 SGHRS, CDR2 YFSETQ. CDR3 sequence reads: CASKELSSNYGYTF. The CDR3, as DNA: TGCGCCAGCAAGGAACTTTCGTCTAACTATGGCTACACCTTC.

This clonotype showed up just once. A much larger clone is a single base away; this may be a read error. The chain carries TRBV28 and TRBJ2-1, with D unresolved. The CDR3 is 14 residues long. Germline V CDR1 and CDR2: MDHEN, SYDVKM. The V end was cut by 5 bases, the J end by 6 bases, with 14 bases between. CDR3 loop: CASSPTLLCNEQFF. CDR3 sequence (DNA): TGTGCCAGCAGTCCGACTCTACTATGCAATGAGCAGTTCTTC.

In this sample, this clonotype turned up many times. The chain uses TRBV29-1 and TRBJ2-1, with a possible D match to TRBD2 (6 bases). The germline V gene has CDR1 SQVTM and CDR2 ANQGSEA. This CDR3 region has 12 residues. Deletions cut 4 bases from V and 9 bases from J, with 13 bases between. This CDR3 is CSVGGEATEQFF. CDR3 DNA sequence: TGCAGCGTTGGGGGGGAGGCAACTGAGCAGTTCTTC.

This chain joins TRBV24-1 and TRBJ1-4; TRBD1 aligns across 10 bases. From germline, CDR1 is KGHDR and CDR2 SFDVKD. The CDR3 length is 15 residues. Germline trimming cut 4 bases from V and 8 bases from J; bases unmatched to any gene: 6. CDR3: CATSDHRDRGEKLFF. CDR3 in DNA: TGTGCCACCAGTGACCACCGGGACAGGGGCGAAAAACTGTTTTTT.

The chain carries TRBV20-1 and TRBJ2-1; 9 nucleotides align to TRBD2. This CDR3 contains 14 residues. Germline V CDR1 and CDR2: DFQATT, SNEGSKA (reference sequence). Losses at the gene ends were 1 base for V and 7 bases for J; bases not matched to a gene: 5. Here the CDR3 DNA reads TGCAGTGCTAGAGGCCTTGGACTAGCGAATGAGCAGTTCTTC. It yields the protein CSARGLGLANEQFF.

The V and J genes are TRBV29-1 and TRBJ1-2; D unresolved. V was pared by 4 bases and J by 1 base, with 7 bases between. This CDR3 has 12 residues. Germline CDR1 reads SQVTM; CDR2 reads ANQGSEA. The CDR3 sequence is CSVASSNYGYTF. The CDR3 region has the DNA TGCAGCGTTGCAAGTAGTAACTATGGCTACACCTTC.

The sample holds a few counts of this clonotype. The V and J genes are TRBV4-2 and TRBJ2-3; tentatively, D is TRBD1 (5 bases). V was trimmed by 1 base and J by 2 bases, leaving 10 bases between them. This CDR3 has 15 residues. Germline V gene lookup returns CDR1 LGHNA and CDR2 YNFKEQ. CDR3 sequence: CASSQGGHATDTQYF. The DNA of the CDR3 is TGTGCCAGCAGCCAAGGGGGCCACGCCACAGATACGCAGTATTTT.

This clonotype was seen more than once but under ten times. The V gene is TRBV20-1, the J gene TRBJ2-4; the D call may be TRBD1 or TRBD2 (6 bases each). Germline V gene lookup returns CDR1 DFQATT and CDR2 SNEGSKA (reference sequence). The CDR3 sequence is 14 residues long. The V and J ends lost 0 bases and 15 bases respectively, with 21 bases between them. The CDR3 nucleotides are TGCAGTGCTAGAGAGCAGGGGCCAAGGGGGGTAGGGTACTTC. Its translation: CSAREQGPRGVGYF.

Only a few counts were recorded for this clonotype. The rearrangement uses TRBV10-3 and TRBJ2-7; 10 bases match TRBD2. The last part of the DNA fits TRBJ2-5 better; the J call may be wrong. The CDR3 consists of 15 residues. Germline CDR1 ENHRY, CDR2 SYGVKD. Here the CDR3 DNA reads TGTGCCATCACGGCTCTAGCGGGAGAATGGGAGACCCAGTACTTC. Its translation: CAITALAGEWETQYF.

This clonotype appeared a few times. The rearrangement joins TRBV7-2 to TRBJ2-1, with a tentative D call TRBD1 (7 bases). This CDR3 has 19 amino acids. Trimming stripped 5 bases from V and 3 bases from J, with 26 bases between. The germline gives CDR1 SGHTA, CDR2 FQGNSA. The CDR3 coding sequence is TGTGCCAGCAGCCTAATTGAGACAGGGAGGCTTCTCATCTACAATGAGCAGTTCTTC. Residues: CASSLIETGRLLIYNEQFF.

This clonotype has a handful of counts. V is TRBV12-3 or TRBV12-4 and J is TRBJ2-5, with D perhaps matching TRBD1 (6 bases). CDR3 length: 14 amino acids. Trimming took 2 bases from V and 7 from J, leaving 14 bases between them. The CDR3 sequence is CASSLMTGSGTQYF. In nucleotides, the CDR3 is TGTGCCAGCAGTTTAATGACAGGTTCGGGGACCCAGTACTTC.

Worth noting for this clonotype: A junction boundary mismatches the germline segment, possibly from a read error. This rearrangement joins TRBV12-3 or TRBV12-4 to TRBJ2-7, with TRBD1 as a possible D gene (8 bases). The CDR3 is 14 amino acids. The CDR3 spells CVSRPQGGPYEQYF. CDR3 bases: TGTGTCAGCAGGCCACAGGGGGGGCCCTACGAGCAGTACTTC.

The chain carries TRBV4-3 and TRBJ2-5; TRBD2 matches 7 bases. This CDR3 contains 14 residues. Trimming at V came to 4 bases and at J to 4 bases, leaving 6 bases not matched to a gene. In germline, CDR1 is LGHNA, CDR2 YSLEER. The CDR3 sequence: CASSRGTNRETQYF. CDR3 nucleotide sequence: TGCGCCAGCAGCCGCGGGACTAACAGAGAGACCCAGTACTTC.

The chain's CDR3 is CASSLDPRLNTQYF. CDR3 bases: TGTGCCAGCAGTCTTGACCCACGCCTGAATACGCAGTATTTT. The chain joins TRBV6-2 or TRBV6-3 to TRBJ2-3; D not certain. This CDR3 contains 14 residues. V shed 5 bases and J shed 7 bases, with 16 bases lying between them. Germline V gene data show CDR1 as MNHEY and CDR2 as SVGEGT.

The genes are TRBV6-5 and TRBJ2-1, with 7 bases matching TRBD1. Unmatched junction bases numbered 10, after V lost 6 bases and J lost 5 bases. The CDR3 is 15 amino acids. CDR1 is MNHEY, CDR2 SVGAGI, per germline. CDR3 in amino acids: CASSPDRESHNEQFF. The CDR3 DNA sequence: TGTGCCAGCAGCCCCGACAGGGAATCCCACAATGAGCAGTTCTTC.

V and J are TRBV4-3 and TRBJ2-7; D remains ambiguous. The length of the CDR3 is 12 residues. Per germline, CDR1 LGHNA and CDR2 YSLEER. V was trimmed by 7 bases and J by 4 bases, leaving 11 bases between them. This CDR3 reads CASKVVLYEQYF. CDR3 DNA: TGCGCCAGCAAGGTGGTATTGTACGAGCAGTACTTC.

The gene calls are TRBV2 and TRBJ2-2, with D possibly TRBD1 on 5 matching bases. The germline V and J ends were trimmed by 6 bases and 4 bases, with 9 bases remaining between them. Germline V CDR1 and CDR2: SNHLY, FYNNEI. CDR3 size: 13 residues. CDR3 residues: CASRQAFTGELFF. The CDR3 DNA follows: TGTGCCAGCAGACAGGCCTTCACCGGGGAGCTGTTTTTT. Variable domain in full (rest from reference TRBV2 and TRBJ2-2): EPEVTQTPSHQVTQMGQEVILRCVPISNHLYFYWYRQILGQKVEFLVSFYNNEISEKSEIFDDQFSVERPDGSNFTLKIRSTKLEDSAMYFCASRQAFTGELFFGEGSRLTVL.

The chain employs TRBV7-3 and TRBJ2-3; 7 bases fit TRBD2. Germline assignment: CDR1 SGHTA and CDR2 FQGTGA. J gave up 0 bases and V 4 bases, and 10 bases lay outside the gene matches. This CDR3 is 17 amino acids long. CDR3 bases: TGTGCCAGCAGCTCGCCTAGCGGTACGCGAAGCACAGATACGCAGTATTTT. Translated, it gives CASSSPSGTRSTDTQYF.

The chain uses TRBV27 and TRBJ1-4; D is unresolved. Germline CDR1 is MNHEY and CDR2 is SMNVEV (reference sequence). V dropped 3 bases and J dropped 3 bases, with 5 bases sitting between them. The CDR3 has 13 residues. The CDR3: CASSFKANEKLFF. The CDR3 DNA reads as TGTGCCAGCAGTTTCAAGGCTAATGAAAAACTGTTTTTT. The complete variable domain, with remaining parts taken from reference TRBV27 and TRBJ1-4, reads EAQVTQNPRYLITVTGKKLTVTCSQNMNHEYMSWYRQDPGLGLRQIYYSMNVEVTDKGDVPEGYKVSRKEKRNFPLILESPSPNQTSLYFCASSFKANEKLFFGSGTQLSVL.

This clonotype was detected only a few times. V is TRBV7-2 and J is TRBJ1-1; weak D call: TRBD1 (6 bases). This CDR3 region has 13 residues. In germline, CDR1 is SGHTA, CDR2 FQGNSA. V lost 5 bases and J 4 bases, leaving 11 bases between the germline ends. CDR3 in amino acids: CASSTSGATEAFF. CDR3 sequence (DNA): TGTGCCAGCAGCACCTCAGGGGCCACTGAAGCTTTCTTT.

The V call is TRBV7-3, the J call TRBJ2-3; 15 nucleotides align to TRBD2. Germline assignment: CDR1 SGHTA and CDR2 FQGTGA. This CDR3 region has 19 residues. V shed 5 bases and J 4 bases; nucleotides not matched to a gene: 13. The CDR3 region has the DNA TGTGCCAGCAGCGCCCGCGGACTAGCGGGAGGGAGTTTATCAGATACGCAGTATTTT. It is translated as CASSARGLAGGSLSDTQYF.

This clonotype was picked up many times. The chain joins TRBV7-2 to TRBJ2-7; D might be TRBD1 (6 bases). The V end was cut by 1 base, the J end by 8 bases, with 12 bases between. CDR1 and CDR2 (germline): SGHTA, FQGNSA. The CDR3 is 13 amino acids. The CDR3 nucleotides are TGTGCCAGCAGCTTAGATCCAGGGGAGCAGCAGTACTTC. Translation gives CASSLDPGEQQYF. The complete variable domain, with remaining parts taken from reference TRBV7-2 and TRBJ2-7, reads GAGVSQSPSNKVTEKGKDVELRCDPISGHTALYWYRQSLGQGLEFLIYFQGNSAPDKSGLPSDRFSAERTGGSVSTLTIQRTQQEDSAVYLCASSLDPGEQQYFGPGTRLTVT.